This T cell receptor beta chain was captured in a study of cytotoxic CD8 clonotypes in ibrutinib-treated CLL (TCRdb year 2021). For the study in its entirety: The cohort was composed of 11 relapsed/refractory and around 15 treatment-naive patients; IGHV unmutated status was identified in roughly 17 patients. Samples at response were collected after a median of 12 months of treatment, with a range of about 6 to 40 months. Cryopreserved peripheral blood mononuclear cells were obtained prior to treatment, at the time of response, and at either disease progression or sustained remission. Responses were partial in about 25 patients and complete in 2; after median 68 months follow-up, 14 stayed in remission and approximately 12 progressed. Of the roughly 86 people in the trial, about 27 had longitudinal samples available. Samples averaged 255,043 productive templates and 80,000 to 100,000 productive rearrangements.

The CDR3 numbers 19 residues from cysteine through phenylalanine. The retained sequence is limited to the CDR3, 57 bases, with the frame set at the first base. Relative to germline, V is 1 base shorter and J is 4 bases shorter, with 26 bases between their ends. CDR1 and CDR2, per the germline V gene, are SGHAT and FQNNGV. For TCR beta library preparation, about 2 micrograms of genomic DNA were isolated from cryopreserved PBMCs. Longitudinal blood samples from CLL patients on ibrutinib monotherapy underwent high-throughput TCR beta sequencing. The patients took part in an open-label, single-center phase 2 trial of ibrutinib monotherapy. On a MiSeq, deep resolution sequencing aimed for a depth between 1 in 1 million and 1 in 200,000 T cells, with each clonotype covered approximately 9.2x on average. The immunoSEQ hsTCRB Kit was used to generate TCR beta libraries. The authors' analysis ran thus. Data were analyzed with ImmunoSEQ Data Assistant and ImmunoSEQ Analyzer, with V, D and J genes assigned per IMGT definitions. Clonality, with values ranging from 0 to 1, was calculated as one minus the normalized Shannon entropy of productive rearrangement frequencies. Only overrepresented clonotypes making up at least 0.05% of the repertoire of each patient were included in the public clonotype analysis. Repertoires from around 13 age-matched healthy donors in immuneACCESS were used as clonality controls. TCRdb's version of the immuneACCESS table is confined to in-frame rearrangements and falls short of the full clone set. An unresolved V gene accounts for under half of the shortfall where checked; the remainder is of unknown origin. V, J and clone size reflect that table, while D and trimming were determined from the DNA. The sample contains some 84,000 clones, roughly 84% of them found a single time. The ten largest clones add up to around 5.4% of the sample.

What the work shows at the level of the full study, not this receptor alone: Sampling times were not matched between patients in sustained remission and patients whose disease was progressing, and lymph node repertoires were not examined. Clonality increased at ibrutinib response, stayed stable in sustained remission, and fell back toward baseline at progression. Public clonotypes were rare and either shrank or stayed stable during treatment, and the rise in clonality at ibrutinib response reflected expansion of private clonotypes. Baseline clonality exceeded that of age-matched healthy donors and correlated strongly with circulating CD8+ T-cell counts.

Concerning this clone itself: It lacks a known antigen. The input lacks base qualities; no much larger clone sits a single base away.

The chain is assembled from TRBV11-2 and TRBJ2-7, with the D segment possibly TRBD1 or TRBD2, each aligning over 10 bases. Sequenced here: PBMCs, sampled before ibrutinib treatment. The clonotype comes from a human donor with chronic lymphocytic leukemia. CDR3 loop: CASSLVDRGVLAGRYEQYF. The bases read TGTGCCAGCAGCTTAGTGGACAGGGGGGTACTAGCGGGACGGTACGAGCAGTACTTC.